The 30 T cell receptor beta chains given below trace back to one sample, sequenced in a study of human T cells and chemical hapten exposure. One entry per CDR3 protein, called by TCRdb with MiXCR from the RACE reads. In the table there are approximately 49,000 distinct CDR3 sequences, around a tenth of which are singletons. Documented time point: patch test 1, 2 weeks after DPC sensitization. Noted treatment: therapeutic diphenylcyclopropenone sensitization with weekly scalp DPC. Specimen: whole blood, collected in connection with sensitization to the hapten diphenylcyclopropenone (DPC). The origin of the receptors is a woman aged 45-65 years with alopecia areata. Some clones in this sample may be carry-over from other donors' samples.

This clonotype has at least ten counts. The J gene is TRBJ2-7, the V gene TRBV7-9; 9 bases agree with TRBD1. Germline-derived CDR1 and CDR2 are SEHNR and FQNEAQ (reference sequence). The CDR3 length is 13 residues. Trimming removed 5 bases from V and 7 bases from J; junction bases left unmatched: 6. CDR3 sequence (DNA): TGTGCCAGCAGCCCTCGACAGGGGGGGGAGCAGTACTTC. Protein: CASSPRQGGEQYF.

CDR3 amino acids: CSVETRRGEQYF. The CDR3, as DNA: TGCAGCGTTGAAACCAGAAGGGGGGAGCAGTACTTC. The chain is built from TRBV29-1 and TRBJ2-7, with D possibly matching TRBD1 (6 bases). Trimming pared 2 bases from V and 7 bases from J, leaving 12 bases between. Germline CDR1 and CDR2: SQVTM and ANQGSEA. This CDR3 region has 12 residues.

On this clonotype itself: It may be a read error: a sequence one base away is much more abundant. V gene TRBV27 combines with J gene TRBJ2-7; D not certain. CDR1 is MNHEY and CDR2 is SMNVEV in the germline V gene (reference sequence). The CDR3 sequence is 15 residues long. The DNA for the CDR3 is TGTGCCAGCGGTTTACGACCCGGGTCGCTCTACGAGCAGTACTTC. This encodes CASGLRPGSLYEQYF.

This clonotype has more than one count but fewer than ten. The chain combines TRBV10-3 with TRBJ1-2; no reliable D call. The CDR3 is 11 residues long. In germline, CDR1 is ENHRY, CDR2 SYGVKD. The V end lost 0 bases, the J end lost 4 bases, and 0 bases lay between the germline ends. The CDR3, as DNA: TGTGCCATCAGTGAGTCCTATGGCTACACCTTC. Translation: CAISESYGYTF.

This clonotype was recorded at least ten times. The chain has TRBV5-1 and TRBJ1-1; D remains ambiguous. Germline CDR1 reads SGHRS; CDR2 reads YFSETQ. The CDR3 loop spans 16 amino acids. Trimming pared 0 bases from V and 2 bases from J, leaving 14 bases between. The CDR3 DNA reads TGCGCCAGCAGCTTGGAGGCCCCCCAGCCTAACACTGAAGCTTTCTTT. This codes for CASSLEAPQPNTEAFF.

This chain joins TRBV2 and TRBJ2-1; D remains unclear. This CDR3 region has 13 residues. Trimming stripped 3 bases from V and 8 bases from J, with 11 bases between. CDR1 is SNHLY and CDR2 is FYNNEI in the germline V gene. In DNA form, the CDR3 reads TGTGCCAGCAGTGATGTCCCTGTCGATGAGCAGTTCTTC. It translates to CASSDVPVDEQFF.

This clonotype has ten or more counts. The gene calls are TRBV28 and TRBJ1-5; the match to TRBD1 covers 8 bases. The CDR3 covers 15 residues. The trim removed 5 bases at V and 5 bases at J, leaving 8 bases unmatched. Germline V gene sequence: CDR1 MDHEN, CDR2 SYDVKM. CDR3 in DNA: TGTGCCAGCAGTAATGGGGGGACAGGCGATCAGCCCCAGCATTTT. Translated, it gives CASSNGGTGDQPQHF.

V gene TRBV3-1 combines with J gene TRBJ2-3; 11 bases match TRBD2. The junction had 7 bases not matched to a gene; V was cut back by 1 base and J by 4 bases. Germline values: CDR1 LGHDT, CDR2 YNNKEL (reference sequence). The CDR3 runs 17 residues. Written as DNA, the CDR3 is TGTGCCAGCAGCCAAGTTACTAGCGGGAGATCTGCAGATACGCAGTATTTT. Translated, it gives CASSQVTSGRSADTQYF.

This clonotype was seen a few times. The J gene is TRBJ2-7, the V gene TRBV28; maybe TRBD1 (6 bases). V lost 2 bases and J 3 bases, leaving 11 bases between the germline ends. Germline V gives CDR1 MDHEN, CDR2 SYDVKM. This CDR3 region has 14 residues. The CDR3 region has the DNA TGTGCCAGCAGTTTAACAGGGCGAGACTACGAGCAGTACTTC. This encodes CASSLTGRDYEQYF.

The chain couples TRBV4-2 to TRBJ1-2; maybe TRBD1 (5 bases). Germline values: CDR1 LGHNA, CDR2 YNFKEQ. CDR3 length: 16 residues. Trimming cost V 2 bases and J 0 bases, with 13 bases left between them. CDR3 amino acids: CASSQHDSEANYGYTF. The CDR3 DNA reads as TGTGCCAGCAGCCAACACGACAGCGAAGCTAACTATGGCTACACCTTC.

Ten or more counts support this clonotype. The chain recombines TRBV11-2 with TRBJ2-7; 11 nucleotides align to TRBD2. The CDR3 is 13 amino acids. Germline CDR1 and CDR2: SGHAT and FQNNGV. V shed 0 bases and J 11 bases; nucleotides not matched to a gene: 3. This CDR3 reads CASSLDRLAGKYF. The DNA of the CDR3 is TGTGCCAGCAGCTTAGATCGACTAGCGGGAAAGTACTTC.

This clonotype was picked up many times. The chain recombines TRBV18 with TRBJ1-5, with 7 nucleotides matching TRBD1. Trimming removed 3 bases from V and 3 bases from J; junction bases left unmatched: 11. Germline values: CDR1 KGHSH, CDR2 LQKENI. This CDR3 contains 17 residues. Here the CDR3 DNA reads TGTGCCAGCTCACCCGGGACAGTTTCCTTCCCCAATCAGCCCCAGCATTTT. Amino acid sequence: CASSPGTVSFPNQPQHF.

This clonotype has only a few counts. The chain joins TRBV6-1 to TRBJ2-7, with D hard to call. This CDR3 region has 16 residues. V gave up 0 bases and J gave up 4 bases, with 16 bases separating them. CDR1 is MNHNS and CDR2 is SASEGT in the germline V gene. CDR3 region: CASSEALVGSGYEQYF. CDR3 sequence (DNA): TGTGCCAGCAGTGAAGCCTTGGTCGGGTCTGGGTACGAGCAGTACTTC.

This clonotype was seen ten or more times. The chain joins TRBV3-1 to TRBJ2-3, with TRBD2 identical over 11 bases. V gave up 2 bases and J gave up 2 bases; unmatched junction bases: 3. Looked up from germline, CDR1 is LGHDT and CDR2 is YNNKEL (reference sequence). This CDR3 region has 16 residues. The CDR3 here is CASSQPGLAVTDTQYF. In DNA form, the CDR3 reads TGTGCCAGCAGCCAACCGGGACTAGCGGTCACAGATACGCAGTATTTT.

The rearrangement joins TRBV19 to TRBJ1-5; 8 bases map to TRBD1. The CDR3 runs to 14 residues. V trimming: 7 bases; J trimming: 3 bases; junction bases outside the gene matches: 5. CDR1 and CDR2 (germline): LNHDA, SQIVND (reference sequence). This chain's CDR3 is CASKRGQVNQPQHF. The CDR3 DNA is TGTGCCAGTAAGCGGGGACAGGTCAATCAGCCCCAGCATTTT.

The table lists this clonotype with a few counts. CDR3 DNA sequence: TGCAGCGTTGTAAGGGACAGCCCCTACGAGCAGTACTTC. Its protein product is CSVVRDSPYEQYF. The J gene is TRBJ2-7, the V gene TRBV29-1; 7 nucleotides align to TRBD1. This CDR3 has 13 amino acids. V was clipped by 4 bases and J by 2 bases; unmatched bases: 5. The germline gives CDR1 SQVTM, CDR2 ANQGSEA.

Many counts were recorded for this clonotype. The CDR3 is CASSLGGSTDTQYF. CDR3 DNA sequence: TGTGCCAGCAGTTTAGGAGGGAGCACAGATACGCAGTATTTT. The chain joins TRBV27 to TRBJ2-3; possibly TRBD2 for D (6 bases). This CDR3 has 14 amino acids. V was cut by 2 bases and J by 0 bases, with 6 bases left in between. Germline V gives CDR1 MNHEY, CDR2 SMNVEV (reference sequence).

The chain combines TRBV28 with TRBJ2-7, with 10 bases aligning to TRBD1. V was pared by 4 bases and J by 3 bases, with 3 bases of the junction left unmatched. The germline V gene encodes CDR1 MDHEN and CDR2 SYDVKM. This CDR3 region has 14 residues. CDR3: CASSSRDRGYEQYF. The CDR3 DNA is TGTGCCAGCAGTTCCAGGGACAGGGGCTACGAGCAGTACTTC.

This chain connects TRBV29-1 to TRBJ1-2; tentative D call: TRBD1 (5 bases). V shed 4 bases and J shed 2 bases, with 8 bases lying between them. Germline V lookup: CDR1 SQVTM, CDR2 ANQGSEA. CDR3 length: 12 amino acids. CDR3 sequence reads: CSVVDSNYGYTF. CDR3 sequence (DNA): TGCAGCGTTGTAGACAGCAACTATGGCTACACCTTC.

This clonotype came up many times. This sequence joins TRBV6-1 and TRBJ2-1, with D uncertain. Germline assignment: CDR1 MNHNS and CDR2 SASEGT. The CDR3 length is 13 residues. The V end was cut by 0 bases, the J end by 12 bases, with 12 bases between. This chain's CDR3 is CASSEASLSLQFF. DNA for the CDR3: TGTGCCAGCAGTGAAGCTAGCTTATCTCTGCAGTTCTTC.

This clonotype was detected many times. V and J are TRBV10-2 and TRBJ1-4, with D tentatively TRBD1 (5 bases). V was trimmed by 2 bases and J by 3 bases, leaving 10 bases between them. This CDR3 contains 15 residues. The germline CDR1 and CDR2 sequences are WSHSY and SAAADI. The CDR3 protein is CASSEKDTSNEKLFF. CDR3 nucleotides: TGCGCCAGCAGTGAGAAGGACACCTCTAATGAAAAACTGTTTTTT.

This clonotype was picked up many times. The rearrangement joins TRBV5-6 to TRBJ2-4; D ambiguous. The CDR3 sequence is 16 residues long. From germline, CDR1 is SGHDT and CDR2 YYEEEE. V was trimmed by 3 bases and J by 3 bases, leaving 16 bases between them. This CDR3 reads CASSSQGALVKNIQYF. The CDR3 nucleotides are TGTGCCAGCAGCTCCCAAGGAGCCCTAGTCAAAAACATTCAGTACTTC. Full variable domain (missing parts from reference TRBV5-6 and TRBJ2-4): DAGVTQSPTHLIKTRGQQVTLRCSPKSGHDTVSWYQQALGQGPQFIFQYYEEEERQRGNFPDRFSGHQFPNYSSELNVNALLLGDSALYLCASSSQGALVKNIQYFGAGTRLSVL.

The rearrangement links TRBV4-3 to TRBJ1-2; the D gene is possibly TRBD1 (5 bases). The CDR3 runs 12 residues. Germline V gene lookup returns CDR1 LGHNA and CDR2 YSLEER. Trimming pared 1 base from V and 6 bases from J, leaving 6 bases between. The CDR3 reads CASSQGQHGYTF. CDR3 sequence (DNA): TGCGCCAGCAGCCAAGGACAGCATGGCTACACCTTC.

The chain has TRBV27 and TRBJ2-2; D uncertain. Trimming took 5 bases from V and 4 from J, leaving 8 bases between them. This CDR3 has 13 amino acids. Germline CDR1 reads MNHEY; CDR2 reads SMNVEV (reference sequence). The CDR3 sequence: CASSIHSTGELFF. The CDR3 bases are TGTGCCAGCAGTATCCACAGCACCGGGGAGCTGTTTTTT.

The chain uses TRBV29-1 and TRBJ2-5; 8 bases are shared with TRBD1. CDR1 and CDR2 from the germline V gene are SQVTM and ANQGSEA. V lost 7 bases to trimming and J lost 5 bases; unmatched junction nucleotides: 15. This CDR3 is 15 amino acids long. The CDR3 reads CSGGGQGEIIETQYF. CDR3 nucleotides: TGCAGCGGGGGCGGACAGGGAGAAATAATCGAGACCCAGTACTTC. Together with reference TRBV29-1 and TRBJ2-5, the CDR3 gives the full variable domain: SAVISQKPSRDICQRGTSLTIQCQVDSQVTMMFWYRQQPGQSLTLIATANQGSEATYESGFVIDKFPISRPNLTFSTLTVSNMSPEDSSIYLCSGGGQGEIIETQYFGPGTRLLVL.

The CDR3 coding sequence is TGCGCCAGCAGCCAGGCCGCCGGGACAGGGGGGAATGAGCAGTTCTTC. This sequence encodes CASSQAAGTGGNEQFF. The rearrangement links TRBV4-3 to TRBJ2-1; 11 positions agree with TRBD1. V lost 3 bases, J lost 7 bases, and 8 bases stayed unmatched. The CDR3 length is 16 residues. CDR1 LGHNA and CDR2 YSLEER come from the germline V gene.

This clonotype has at least ten counts. This chain connects TRBV20-1 to TRBJ2-5; possible D gene TRBD2, 6 bases. The V end was cut by 1 base, the J end by 5 bases, with 11 bases between. There are 13 residues in the CDR3. Germline V CDR1 and CDR2: DFQATT, SNEGSKA (reference sequence). The CDR3 nucleotides read TGCAGTGCTAGAGTTGGGACTTTGGAGACCCAGTACTTC. Its protein is CSARVGTLETQYF.

This clonotype was seen only a few times. The chain joins TRBV19 to TRBJ2-2; no firm D call. Germline V gives CDR1 LNHDA, CDR2 SQIVND (reference sequence). The CDR3 covers 16 residues. V lost 1 base to trimming and J lost 2 bases, with 11 bases between them. CDR3 residues: CASSIVRGPNTGELFF. CDR3 nucleotide sequence: TGTGCCAGTAGTATAGTCCGAGGACCCAACACCGGGGAGCTGTTTTTT.

At least ten counts were recorded for this clonotype. This chain links TRBV7-2 with TRBJ2-3; 8 bases map to TRBD1. Germline loops: CDR1 SGHTA, CDR2 FQGNSA. Losses at the gene ends were 1 base for V and 2 bases for J; bases not matched to a gene: 2. The CDR3 spans 15 residues. The CDR3 region has the DNA TGTGCCAGCAGCTTAGGGACAGGGTTCACAGATACGCAGTATTTT. Translating gives CASSLGTGFTDTQYF.

This clonotype was detected ten times or more. The chain is built from TRBV10-3 and TRBJ1-5; TRBD1 aligns across 9 bases. Trimming removed 6 bases from V and 1 base from J; junction bases left unmatched: 4. Germline V lookup: CDR1 ENHRY, CDR2 SYGVKD. The CDR3 runs 15 residues. CDR3: CAIRPGQGSNQPQHF. CDR3 nucleotide sequence: TGTGCCATCAGACCGGGACAGGGAAGCAATCAGCCCCAGCATTTT.